This is a list of T cell receptor beta chains from one sample in a study of blood T cell repertoires in COVID-19. Only in-frame clones appear in the TCRdb table, and some are missing; sequencing was by immunoSEQ multiplex PCR. The table lists 110,000 to 150,000 clones, under 90% of them singletons. The sequenced sample was peripheral blood. The receptors shown here come from a human donor in a cohort sampled during active COVID-19. Each CDR3 is given with its conserved first and last residue. Fields, in order: J gene, V gene, clone size, D gene, CDR3 protein, CDR3 DNA. A D gene is named only where the DNA matches it firmly. The listing skips clone size in some rows; elsewhere it reads once, few, many or a size class.

>TRBJ1-1|TRBV5-6|.|.
CASDLGRGTEAFF
TGTGCCAGCGACTTGGGGAGAGGAACTGAAGCTTTCTTT
>TRBJ1-4|TRBV15|.|TRBD1
CATHQTGTGIDEKLFF
TGTGCCACCCACCAGACAGGGACGGGGATCGATGAAAAACTGTTTTTT
>TRBJ2-7|TRBV4-2|few|TRBD2
CASSQGIAGAYEQYF
TGTGCCAGCAGCCAAGGAATAGCGGGAGCCTACGAGCAGTACTTC
>TRBJ1-4|TRBV6-6|.|.
CASSYGLQGRGEKLFF
TGTGCCAGCAGTTACGGTCTTCAGGGTAGGGGGGAAAAACTGTTTTTT
>TRBJ2-7|TRBV27|.|TRBD1
CASSPRRTGGSYEQYF
TGTGCCAGCAGCCCACGCAGGACAGGGGGTTCCTACGAGCAGTACTTC
>TRBJ1-2|TRBV18|.|.
CASSVSSDNYGYTF
TGTGCCAGCTCAGTATCCAGCGACAACTATGGCTACACCTTC
>TRBJ2-3|TRBV14|.|.
CASSQVADTDTQYF
TGTGCCAGCAGCCAAGTAGCGGACACAGATACGCAGTATTTT
>TRBJ2-3|TRBV9|once|TRBD2
CASSRYLGTSGTDTQYF
TGTGCCAGCAGCCGCTACCTCGGGACTAGCGGCACAGATACGCAGTATTTT
>TRBJ2-6|TRBV6-2/TRBV6-3|.|.
CASSWSNSGANVLTF
TGTGCCAGCAGTTGGAGTAACTCTGGGGCCAACGTCCTGACTTTC
>TRBJ2-3|TRBV5-1|.|.
CASSYRLIQFTDTQYF
TGCGCCAGCAGCTATCGTCTCATACAATTCACAGATACGCAGTATTTT
>TRBJ2-2|TRBV19|.|TRBD2
CASIDGGSGTGELFF
TGTGCCAGTATTGATGGCGGGAGTGGAACCGGGGAGCTGTTTTTT
>TRBJ2-3|TRBV7-8|.|.
CASRPGIPDTQYF
TGTGCCAGCAGGCCCGGGATTCCAGATACGCAGTATTTT